This TCR beta chain was retrieved from a study of untreated major depressive disorder. Points on this clone: The target antigen is unknown. This sample includes further DNA sequences coding for the same CDR3.

The germline V gene has CDR1 MNHNY and CDR2 SVGAGI (reference sequence). The V segment lost 4 bases and the J segment 3 bases; nucleotides outside the gene matches: 1. The CDR3 contains 14 residues. Generated by immunoSEQ multiplex PCR, the TCRdb table keeps only in-frame clones and is missing some. The data contain about 25,000 clones, over 80% of them singletons. For sex, age, current smoking status and body mass index, every depressed patient had a pairwise-matched non-depressed control. Magnetic negative selection enriched CD4+ T cells from thawed PBMCs. Study-level findings and limits: Each subject's top five TRBV05-01 clones were all private. Sequencing showed nonsignificant TRBV25-01 and TRBV02-01 differences matching flow cytometry. CD4+ T cells from depressed patients used TRBV05-01 (Vbeta 5.1) more often than controls.

This TCR was sampled from a woman under 40 with major depressive disorder. Sequencing was done on a sample of CD4+ T cells from PBMCs. The genes are TRBV6-6 and TRBJ2-7; TRBD2 matches 12 bases. CDR3 protein: CASSLTSGSYEQYF. As DNA, the CDR3 is TGTGCCAGCAGTTTGACTAGCGGGAGCTACGAGCAGTACTTC.